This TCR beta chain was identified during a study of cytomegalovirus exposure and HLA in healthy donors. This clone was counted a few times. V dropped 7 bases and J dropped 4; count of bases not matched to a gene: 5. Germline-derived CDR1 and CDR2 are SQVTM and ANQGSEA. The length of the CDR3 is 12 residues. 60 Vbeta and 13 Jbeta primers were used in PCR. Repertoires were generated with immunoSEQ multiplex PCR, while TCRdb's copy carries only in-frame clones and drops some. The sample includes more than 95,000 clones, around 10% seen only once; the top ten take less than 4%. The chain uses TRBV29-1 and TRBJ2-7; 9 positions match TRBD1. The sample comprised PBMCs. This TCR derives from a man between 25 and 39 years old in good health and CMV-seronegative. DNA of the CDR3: TGCAGCGCCGGAGGACAGGGGTACGAGCAGTACTTC. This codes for CSAGGQGYEQYF.